This T cell receptor (beta chain) was identified in a study of T cells in Graves' hyperthyroidism and ophthalmopathy. Points from the study as a whole: Within blood appeared most thyroid clonotypes that had expanded above 0.001.

This clonotype was counted at least ten times. Its antigen is currently unknown. Uncontrolled infection, other autoimmune disease, pregnancy or lactation disqualified patients from enrolment. From RNA transcripts, TCR beta CDR3 regions were amplified. The TCR CDR3 was amplified in a first-round RT-PCR using the HTBI primer set. TCRdb fed the multiplex PCR reads into MiXCR, producing one record per CDR3 protein. Among under 800,000 distinct CDR3 sequences listed, 14% were seen once. This sequence was found in a young woman with Graves' hyperthyroidism. Sequenced sample: blood.

The DNA of the CDR3 is TGTGCCAGCACCTCTATCCCGGGGGCGCGGAGTCAGCCCCAGCATTTT. Its translation is CASTSIPGARSQPQHF. J is TRBJ1-5 and V is TRBV2; D is possibly TRBD1 (6 bases). V was shortened by 7 bases and J by 6 bases, with 22 bases between the two germline ends. The V gene's germline CDR1 is SNHLY and CDR2 FYNNEI. The length of the CDR3 is 16 residues.